This T cell receptor beta chain was sequenced during a study of blood T cell repertoires in COVID-19. Study-level background: Acute-phase and convalescent COVID-19 samples originated in the United States, Italy and Spain.

V lost 4 bases and J 5 bases, leaving 17 bases between the germline ends. Germline loops: CDR1 GTSNPN, CDR2 SVGIG (reference sequence). The CDR3 contains 14 residues. Assay: immunoSEQ multiplex PCR; the TCRdb copy retains only in-frame clones and omits some. This table has around 97,000 clones, 88% appearing once. The sequence was collected from a human donor in a cohort sampled during active COVID-19. Sequenced material: peripheral blood. The chain has TRBV30 and TRBJ2-5, with a tentative D call TRBD1 (6 bases). CDR3: CAWTPGHIQETQYF. The CDR3, as DNA: TGTGCCTGGACACCGGGACATATTCAGGAGACCCAGTACTTC.